This T cell receptor beta chain stems from a study of blood T cell repertoires in COVID-19. Seattle-derived patients entered the study during active infection and were followed longitudinally. The repertoire was sequenced with immunoSEQ multiplex PCR; TCRdb's copy has only in-frame clones and lacks some. The sample carries about 280,000 clones, roughly 86% recorded once. What was sequenced was peripheral blood. This clonotype originated in a woman under 40 with COVID-19, enrolled during active disease.

CDR3 nucleotides: TGTGCCCTTAAAGTGTGGACAGGGAGTTCCTACGAGCAGTACTTC. Translated: CALKVWTGSSYEQYF. The V gene is TRBV6-5, the J gene TRBJ2-7; 8 bases fit TRBD1. V lost 11 bases to trimming and J lost 1 base; unmatched junction nucleotides: 13. The CDR3 contains 15 residues. Germline V gene data show CDR1 as MNHEY and CDR2 as SVGAGI.